The next 4 T cell receptor beta chains were all read from a single sample in a study of circulating tumor DNA in untreated peripheral T-cell lymphoma. This table comes from immunoSEQ multiplex PCR, and its TCRdb copy is limited to in-frame clones, with some not included. Of 9,500 to 12,000 clones listed, about 75% are singletons. Sequencing was carried out using tumor tissue. These receptors were taken from a human donor with peripheral T-cell lymphoma.

The V and J genes are TRBV7-1 and TRBJ2-2, with no clear D. TRBV7-1 is an ORF for which the function is uncertain. The V end was cut by 4 bases, the J end by 7 bases, with 10 bases between. The CDR3 runs 13 residues. The CDR3, as DNA: TGTGCCAGCAGCTTCCCGGTATTCGGGGAGCTGTTTTTT. Translation: CASSFPVFGELFF.

The chain has TRBV19 and TRBJ2-5; the D is unclear. V dropped 3 bases and J dropped 5 bases, with 10 bases sitting between them. Per germline, CDR1 LNHDA and CDR2 SQIVND (reference sequence). The CDR3 extends over 13 amino acids. The CDR3 region is CASSIYPPETQYF. In DNA, the CDR3 is TGTGCCAGTAGTATCTACCCGCCGGAGACCCAGTACTTC.

This clone occurred a few times. The chain combines TRBV19 with TRBJ2-2; D is unresolved. The CDR3 contains 13 residues. Germline V gene data show CDR1 as LNHDA and CDR2 as SQIVND (reference sequence). V dropped 7 bases and J dropped 1 base, with 7 bases sitting between them. The CDR3 bases are TGTGCCAGTATGGGCGGGAACACCGGGGAGCTGTTTTTT. This encodes CASMGGNTGELFF.

The rearrangement links TRBV19 to TRBJ2-3, with D possibly TRBD2 on 7 matching bases. Germline CDR1 and CDR2: LNHDA and SQIVND (reference sequence). V was trimmed by 7 bases and J by 5 bases, leaving 16 bases between them. This CDR3 contains 14 residues. CDR3 bases: TGTGCCAGTAAGAGCCGGGGGGCGGTAGATACGCAGTATTTT. Translation: CASKSRGAVDTQYF.